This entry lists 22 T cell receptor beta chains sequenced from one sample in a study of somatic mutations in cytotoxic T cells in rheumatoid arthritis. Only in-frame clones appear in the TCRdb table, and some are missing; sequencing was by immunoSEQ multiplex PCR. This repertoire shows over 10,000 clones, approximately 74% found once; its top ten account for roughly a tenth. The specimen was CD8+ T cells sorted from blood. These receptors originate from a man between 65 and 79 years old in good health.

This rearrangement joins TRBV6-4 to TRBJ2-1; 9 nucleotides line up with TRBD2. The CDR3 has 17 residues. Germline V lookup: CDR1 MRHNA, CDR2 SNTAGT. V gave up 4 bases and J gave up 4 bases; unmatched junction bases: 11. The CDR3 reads CASSGEGSGRMYNEQFF. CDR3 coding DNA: TGTGCCAGCAGTGGGGAAGGGAGCGGGAGGATGTACAATGAGCAGTTCTTC.

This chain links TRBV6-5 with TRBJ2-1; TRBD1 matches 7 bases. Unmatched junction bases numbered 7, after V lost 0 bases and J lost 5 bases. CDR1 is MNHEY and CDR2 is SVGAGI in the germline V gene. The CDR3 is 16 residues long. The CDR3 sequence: CASSYSKAGGHNEQFF. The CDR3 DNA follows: TGTGCCAGCAGTTACTCGAAGGCAGGGGGACACAATGAGCAGTTCTTC.

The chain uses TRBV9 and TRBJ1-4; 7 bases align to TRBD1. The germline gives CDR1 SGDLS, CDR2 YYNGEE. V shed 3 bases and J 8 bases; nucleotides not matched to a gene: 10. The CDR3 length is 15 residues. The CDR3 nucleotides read TGTGCCAGCAGCGCCCCGACAGGGCGAGGAGAAAAACTGTTTTTT. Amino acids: CASSAPTGRGEKLFF.

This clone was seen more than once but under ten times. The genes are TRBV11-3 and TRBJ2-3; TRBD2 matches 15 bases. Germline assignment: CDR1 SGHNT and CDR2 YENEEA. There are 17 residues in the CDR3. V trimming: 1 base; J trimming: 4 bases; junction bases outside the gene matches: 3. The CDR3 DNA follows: TGTGCCAGCAGCTTAGGGACTAGCGGGGGGGGCGCAGATACGCAGTATTTT. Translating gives CASSLGTSGGGADTQYF.

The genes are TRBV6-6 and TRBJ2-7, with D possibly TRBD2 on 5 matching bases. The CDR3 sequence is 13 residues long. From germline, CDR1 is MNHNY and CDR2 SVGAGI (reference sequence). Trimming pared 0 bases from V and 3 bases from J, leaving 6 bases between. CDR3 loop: CASSYSAGYEQYF. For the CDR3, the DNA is TGTGCCAGCAGTTACTCCGCGGGCTACGAGCAGTACTTC.

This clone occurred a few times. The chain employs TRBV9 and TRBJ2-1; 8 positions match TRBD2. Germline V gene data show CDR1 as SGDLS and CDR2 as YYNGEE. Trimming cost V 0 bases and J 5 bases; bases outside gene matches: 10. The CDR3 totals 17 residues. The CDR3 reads CASSVDDGAGGDNEQFF. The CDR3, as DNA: TGTGCCAGCAGCGTAGACGATGGGGCGGGAGGAGACAATGAGCAGTTCTTC.

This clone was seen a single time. CDR3 in DNA: TGCGCCAGCAGCTTGCATGGAACTGGAAACACCATATATTTT. It translates to CASSLHGTGNTIYF. This chain connects TRBV5-1 to TRBJ1-3, with unresolved D. The V and J ends lost 1 base and 2 bases respectively, with 7 bases between them. The CDR3 sequence is 14 residues long. Germline CDR1 and CDR2: SGHRS and YFSETQ.

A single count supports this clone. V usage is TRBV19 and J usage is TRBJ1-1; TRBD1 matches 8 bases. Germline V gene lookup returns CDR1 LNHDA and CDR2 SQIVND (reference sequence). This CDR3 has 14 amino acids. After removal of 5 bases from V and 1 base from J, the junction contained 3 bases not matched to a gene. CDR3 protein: CASSHRGGNTEAFF. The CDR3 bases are TGTGCCAGTAGTCACAGGGGGGGGAACACTGAAGCTTTCTTT.

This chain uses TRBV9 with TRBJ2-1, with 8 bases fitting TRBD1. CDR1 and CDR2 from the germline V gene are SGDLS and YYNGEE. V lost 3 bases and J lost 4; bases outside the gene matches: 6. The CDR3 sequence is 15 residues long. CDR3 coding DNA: TGTGCCAGCAGCGCTGGAGGGACAGGATACAATGAGCAGTTCTTC. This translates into CASSAGGTGYNEQFF.

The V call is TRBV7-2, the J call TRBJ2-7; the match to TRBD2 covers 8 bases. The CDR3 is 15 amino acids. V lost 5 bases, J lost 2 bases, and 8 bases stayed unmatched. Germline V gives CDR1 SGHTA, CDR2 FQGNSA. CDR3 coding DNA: TGTGCCAGCAGCCGCCTCACTAGCGGAGCCTACGAGCAGTACTTC. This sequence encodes CASSRLTSGAYEQYF.

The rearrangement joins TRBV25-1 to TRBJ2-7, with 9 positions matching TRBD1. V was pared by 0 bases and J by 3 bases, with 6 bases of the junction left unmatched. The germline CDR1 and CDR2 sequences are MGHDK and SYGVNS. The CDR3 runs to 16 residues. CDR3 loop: CASSEYPGQGIYEQYF. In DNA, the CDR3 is TGTGCCAGCAGTGAATACCCGGGACAGGGAATCTACGAGCAGTACTTC.

The CDR3 reads CASSLRESGANVLTF. In nucleotides, the CDR3 is TGTGCCAGCAGCCTAAGGGAGTCTGGGGCCAACGTCCTGACTTTC. The chain recombines TRBV28 with TRBJ2-6; tentative D call: TRBD2 (5 bases). The ends were cut back, 6 bases at V and 1 base at J, with 10 bases in the middle. The CDR3 is 15 amino acids. Germline lookup yields CDR1 MDHEN and CDR2 SYDVKM.

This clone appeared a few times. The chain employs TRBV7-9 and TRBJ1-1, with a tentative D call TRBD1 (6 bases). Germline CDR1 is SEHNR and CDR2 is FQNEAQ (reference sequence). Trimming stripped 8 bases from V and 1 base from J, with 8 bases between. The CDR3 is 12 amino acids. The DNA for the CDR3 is TGTGCCAGCGTACAGGGGAACACTGAAGCTTTCTTT. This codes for CASVQGNTEAFF.

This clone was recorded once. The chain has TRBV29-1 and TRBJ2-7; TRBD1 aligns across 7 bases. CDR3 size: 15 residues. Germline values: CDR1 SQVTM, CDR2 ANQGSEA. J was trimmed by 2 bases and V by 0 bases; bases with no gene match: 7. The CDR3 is CSVEDMTGKPYEQYF. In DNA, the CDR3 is TGCAGCGTTGAAGATATGACAGGGAAGCCCTACGAGCAGTACTTC.

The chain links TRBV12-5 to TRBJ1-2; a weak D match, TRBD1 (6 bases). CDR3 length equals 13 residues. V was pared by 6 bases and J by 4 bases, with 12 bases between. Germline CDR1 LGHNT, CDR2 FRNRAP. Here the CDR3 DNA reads TGTGCTAGTGGCAGGGGACCGACCTATGGCTACACCTTC. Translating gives CASGRGPTYGYTF.

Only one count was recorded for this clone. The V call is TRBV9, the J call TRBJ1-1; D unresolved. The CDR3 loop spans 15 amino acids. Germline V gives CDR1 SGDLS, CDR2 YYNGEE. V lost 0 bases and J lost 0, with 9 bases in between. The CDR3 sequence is CASSVVGSMNTEAFF. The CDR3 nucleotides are TGTGCCAGCAGCGTAGTAGGGAGCATGAACACTGAAGCTTTCTTT.

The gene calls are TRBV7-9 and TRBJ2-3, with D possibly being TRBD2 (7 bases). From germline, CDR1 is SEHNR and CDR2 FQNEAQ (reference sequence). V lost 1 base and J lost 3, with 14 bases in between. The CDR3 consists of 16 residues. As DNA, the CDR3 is TGTGCCAGCAGCTTAGTTCGGGGGGCTCATACAGATACGCAGTATTTT. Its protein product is CASSLVRGAHTDTQYF.

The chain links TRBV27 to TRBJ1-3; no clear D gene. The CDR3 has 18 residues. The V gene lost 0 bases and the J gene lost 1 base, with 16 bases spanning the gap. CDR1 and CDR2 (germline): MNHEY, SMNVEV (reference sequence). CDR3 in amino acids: CASSLSGLGIWSGNTIYF. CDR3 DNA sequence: TGTGCCAGCAGTTTATCCGGACTGGGGATCTGGTCTGGAAACACCATATATTTT.

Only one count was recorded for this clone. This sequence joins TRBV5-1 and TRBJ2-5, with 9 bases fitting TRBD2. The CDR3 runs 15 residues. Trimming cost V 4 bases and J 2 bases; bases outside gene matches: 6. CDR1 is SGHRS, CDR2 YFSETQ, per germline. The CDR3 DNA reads TGCGCCAGCAGCATCGGGACTAGCTATCAAGAGACCCAGTACTTC. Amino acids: CASSIGTSYQETQYF.

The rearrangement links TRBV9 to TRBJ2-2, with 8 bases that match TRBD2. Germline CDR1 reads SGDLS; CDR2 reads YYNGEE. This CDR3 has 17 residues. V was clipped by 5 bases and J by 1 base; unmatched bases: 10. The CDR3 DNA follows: TGTGCCAGCAGTTGGCCCCTGGCGGGAGGGAACACCGGGGAGCTGTTTTTT. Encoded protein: CASSWPLAGGNTGELFF.

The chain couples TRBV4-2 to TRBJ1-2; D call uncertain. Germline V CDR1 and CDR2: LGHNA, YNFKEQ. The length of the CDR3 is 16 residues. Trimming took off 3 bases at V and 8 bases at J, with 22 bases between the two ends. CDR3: CASSHIESTPREGYTF. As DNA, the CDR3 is TGTGCCAGCAGCCACATCGAATCGACTCCTCGGGAGGGCTACACCTTC.

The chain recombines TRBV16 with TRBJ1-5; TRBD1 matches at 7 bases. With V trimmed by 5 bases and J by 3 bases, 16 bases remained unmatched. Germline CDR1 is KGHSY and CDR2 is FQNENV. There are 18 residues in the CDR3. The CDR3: CASSGRGDSLSYNQPQHF. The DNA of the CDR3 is TGTGCCAGCAGCGGGAGAGGGGACAGCCTATCATACAATCAGCCCCAGCATTTT.